This T cell receptor (beta chain) was profiled in a study of Ad26.COV2.S vaccination and SARS-CoV-2 variants. Worth noting for this clone: Its specificity is not known.

Study-level results: TCR breadth and depth estimates may have understated total T cell responses. Spike-specific CD8+ and CD4+ T cell responses reportedly showed substantial breadth after vaccination. Across vaccine and placebo recipients, the breadth of non-spike TCRs was similar.

Noted treatment: roughly 18 received Ad26.COV2.S at low or high dose, single or two shots; roughly five received placebo; per-sample allocation not given. Day 63 following the first vaccine or placebo injection was when the samples were taken. The individual, an adult aged 18-55 years, was a donor in Boston. Generated by immunoSEQ multiplex PCR, the TCRdb table keeps only in-frame clones and is missing some. Of around 450,000 clones in the sample, about 93% are singletons; the top ten hold over 9%. V gave up 0 bases and J gave up 6 bases; unmatched junction bases: 0. The length of the CDR3 is 15 residues. Germline CDR1 is SGHKS and CDR2 is YYEKEE (reference sequence).

The J gene is TRBJ2-3, the V gene TRBV5-5; 14 bases map to TRBD2. This TCR was recovered from a person aged 18-60 years who received the Ad26.COV2.S COVID-19 vaccine or a placebo. Sample: peripheral blood, taken in a trial of Ad26.COV2.S vaccine versus placebo. CDR3 bases: TGTGCCAGCAGCTTGGGACTAGCGGGAGGGGATACGCAGTATTTT. It encodes CASSLGLAGGDTQYF.